This T cell receptor (beta chain) was observed in a study of shared clonotypes between healthy human individuals. The study's findings and limits: Sampling included only blood; tissue repertoires likely differ. All-four-donor shared clonotypes had higher generation probabilities than non-shared clonotypes did. The genetic and exposure-history diversity represented was limited by few donors.

The protocol was immunoSEQ multiplex PCR, while the TCRdb copy is restricted to in-frame clones and leaves out a portion. The sample yields 2 million to 2.5 million clones, around 95% seen once. Of note for this clone: Its antigen is still unknown.

Germline-derived CDR1 and CDR2 are LGHNA and YSLEER. V was clipped by 0 bases and J by 6 bases; unmatched bases: 5. The CDR3 consists of 15 residues. Naive CD4+ cells were CD45RA-selected; the remaining cells were memory. This chain connects TRBV4-3 to TRBJ2-1, with 7 bases lining up with TRBD1. The TCR comes from a man aged 18 to 29 in good health. What was sequenced was naive CD4+ T cells sorted from blood. The sample's subset: CD45RA+ positively selected. The CDR3 nucleotides are TGCGCCAGCAGCCAAGAAACAGGGGTGCGCAATGAGCAGTTCTTC. Encoded protein: CASSQETGVRNEQFF.